This T cell receptor (beta chain) originates from a study of cytomegalovirus exposure and HLA in healthy donors. Data came from immunoSEQ multiplex PCR; TCRdb stores just in-frame clones and leaves some out. In the table there are around 95,000 clones, 85% of which are singletons. The study drew the donors from its roughly 110-subject validation cohort, separate from the roughly 700-subject first cohort. A word on this clone: Its matching antigen is unknown.

Overall study results and limits: Through in vitro validation, three CMV-associated chains were shown to be specific for CMV antigens. Most TCRs appeared rarely, but some public TCRs recurred in many donors. Cytomegalovirus status was reportedly diagnosed by the classifier with high specificity and sensitivity.

The CDR3 totals 13 residues. The V gene's germline CDR1 is MDHEN and CDR2 SYDVKM. The V and J ends lost 8 bases and 4 bases, in that order; junction bases with no gene match: 6. The specimen sequenced was PBMCs. J is TRBJ1-2 and V is TRBV28; 8 nucleotides align to TRBD1. The source is a man aged 18 to 30 in good health and CMV-seropositive. Written as DNA, the CDR3 is TGTGCCAGCCGGACAGGGCTCGGCTATGGCTACACCTTC. This translates into CASRTGLGYGYTF.